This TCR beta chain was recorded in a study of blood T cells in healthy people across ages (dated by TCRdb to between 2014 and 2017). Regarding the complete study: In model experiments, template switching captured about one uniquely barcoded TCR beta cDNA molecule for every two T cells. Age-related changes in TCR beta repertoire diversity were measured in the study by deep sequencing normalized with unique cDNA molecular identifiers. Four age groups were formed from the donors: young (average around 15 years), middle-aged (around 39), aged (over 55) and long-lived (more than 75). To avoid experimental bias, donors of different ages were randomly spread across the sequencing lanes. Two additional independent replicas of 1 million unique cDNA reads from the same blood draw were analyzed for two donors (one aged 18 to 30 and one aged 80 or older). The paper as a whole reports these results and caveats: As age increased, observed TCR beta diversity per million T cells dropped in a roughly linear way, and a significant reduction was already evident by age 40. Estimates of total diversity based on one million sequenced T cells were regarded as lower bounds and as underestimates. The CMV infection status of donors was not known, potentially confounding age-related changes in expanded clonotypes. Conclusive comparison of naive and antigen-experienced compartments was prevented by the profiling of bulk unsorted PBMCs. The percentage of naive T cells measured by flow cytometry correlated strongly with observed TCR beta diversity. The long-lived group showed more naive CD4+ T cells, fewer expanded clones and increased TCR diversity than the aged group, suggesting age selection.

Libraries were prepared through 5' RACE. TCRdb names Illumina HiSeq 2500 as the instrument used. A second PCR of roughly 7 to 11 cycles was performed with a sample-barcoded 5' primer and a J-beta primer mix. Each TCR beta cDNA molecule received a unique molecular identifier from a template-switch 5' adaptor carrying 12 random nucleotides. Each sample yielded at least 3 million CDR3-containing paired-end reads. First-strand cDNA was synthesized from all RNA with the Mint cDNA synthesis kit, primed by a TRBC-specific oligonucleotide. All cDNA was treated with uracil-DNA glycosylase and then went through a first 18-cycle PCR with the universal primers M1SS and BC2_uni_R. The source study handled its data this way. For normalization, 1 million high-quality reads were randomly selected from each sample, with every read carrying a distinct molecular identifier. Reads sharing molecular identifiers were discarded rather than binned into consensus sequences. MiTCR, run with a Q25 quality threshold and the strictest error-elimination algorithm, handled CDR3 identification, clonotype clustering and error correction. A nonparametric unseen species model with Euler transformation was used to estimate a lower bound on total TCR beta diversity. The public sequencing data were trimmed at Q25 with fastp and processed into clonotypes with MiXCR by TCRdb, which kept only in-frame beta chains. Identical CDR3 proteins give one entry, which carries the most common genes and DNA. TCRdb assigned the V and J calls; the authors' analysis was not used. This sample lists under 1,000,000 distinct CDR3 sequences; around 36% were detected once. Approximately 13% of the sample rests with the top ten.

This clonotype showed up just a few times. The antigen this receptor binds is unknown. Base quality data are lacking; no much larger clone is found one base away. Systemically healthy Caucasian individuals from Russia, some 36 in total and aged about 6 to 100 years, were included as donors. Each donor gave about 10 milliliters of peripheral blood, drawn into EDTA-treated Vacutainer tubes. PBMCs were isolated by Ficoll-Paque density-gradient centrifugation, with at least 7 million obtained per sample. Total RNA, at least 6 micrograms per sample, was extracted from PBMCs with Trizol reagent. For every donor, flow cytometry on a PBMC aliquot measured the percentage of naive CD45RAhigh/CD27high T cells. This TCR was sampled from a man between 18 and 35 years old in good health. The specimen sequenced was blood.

Here the CDR3 is given as CASSVAPGGRTDTQYF. The DNA reads as follows: TGTGCCAGCAGCGTAGCTCCGGGGGGTCGCACAGATACGCAGTATTTT. The chain was built from TRBV9 and TRBJ2-3, with 7 junctional bases fitting TRBD2. Here V drops 0 bases and J drops 1 base, and the junction holds 5 bases not matched to any gene. Counted from cysteine to phenylalanine, this CDR3 has 16 amino acids. Only CDR3 DNA is held: 48 bases, read in frame from base 1. CDR1 and CDR2 were assigned from the germline V gene as SGDLS and YYNGEE. With all but the CDR3 taken from the reference TRBV9 and TRBJ2-3 genes, the full variable domain is: DSGVTQTPKHLITATGQRVTLRCSPRSGDLSVYWYQQSLDQGLQFLIQYYNGEERAKGNILERFSAQQFPDLHSELNLSSLELGDSALYFCASSVAPGGRTDTQYFGPGTRLTVL.